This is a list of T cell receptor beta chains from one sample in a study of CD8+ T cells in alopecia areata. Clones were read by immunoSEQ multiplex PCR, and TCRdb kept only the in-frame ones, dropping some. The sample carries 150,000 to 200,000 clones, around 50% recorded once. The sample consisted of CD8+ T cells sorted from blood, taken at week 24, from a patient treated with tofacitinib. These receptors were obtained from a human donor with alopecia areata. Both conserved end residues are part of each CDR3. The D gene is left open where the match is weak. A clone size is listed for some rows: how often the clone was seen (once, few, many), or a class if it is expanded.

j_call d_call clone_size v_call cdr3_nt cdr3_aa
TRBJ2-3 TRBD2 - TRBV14 TGTGCCAGCAGCCATCATCAGCGGGGGGCATCCACAGATACGCAGTATTTT CASSHHQRGASTDTQYF
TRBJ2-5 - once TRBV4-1 TGCGCCAGCAGCCCCGGCACGTCAGCGACCCAGTACTTC CASSPGTSATQYF
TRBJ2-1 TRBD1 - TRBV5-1 TGCGCCAGCAGCCGGGGGACAGGAAACAATGAGCAGTTCTTC CASSRGTGNNEQFF
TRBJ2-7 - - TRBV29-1 TGCAGCGTTGTCGGAGGCAGGAGCTACTACGAGCAGTACTTC CSVVGGRSYYEQYF
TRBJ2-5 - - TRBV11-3 TGTGCCAGCAGCTACCTTGGGACCCAGTACTTC CASSYLGTQYF
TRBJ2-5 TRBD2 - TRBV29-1 TGCAGCGTTGAGGAGCGGGGGGAAGAGACCCAGTACTTC CSVEERGEETQYF
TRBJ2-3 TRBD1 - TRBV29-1 TGCAGCGTGGACGGGACAGGGAAGGTGGGCACAGATACGCAGTATTTT CSVDGTGKVGTDTQYF
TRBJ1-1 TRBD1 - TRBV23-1 TGCGCCAGCAGTCAAAAGGACAGGGCGAACACTGAAGCTTTCTTT CASSQKDRANTEAFF
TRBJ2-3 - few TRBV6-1 TGTGCCAGCAGTGAAGAGTTGGGGGGAGGTGGAGATACGCAGTATTTT CASSEELGGGGDTQYF
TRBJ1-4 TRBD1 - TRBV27 TGTGCCAGCAGTTCGGCCCCGACAGGGGTGAGGGAAAAACTGTTTTTT CASSSAPTGVREKLFF